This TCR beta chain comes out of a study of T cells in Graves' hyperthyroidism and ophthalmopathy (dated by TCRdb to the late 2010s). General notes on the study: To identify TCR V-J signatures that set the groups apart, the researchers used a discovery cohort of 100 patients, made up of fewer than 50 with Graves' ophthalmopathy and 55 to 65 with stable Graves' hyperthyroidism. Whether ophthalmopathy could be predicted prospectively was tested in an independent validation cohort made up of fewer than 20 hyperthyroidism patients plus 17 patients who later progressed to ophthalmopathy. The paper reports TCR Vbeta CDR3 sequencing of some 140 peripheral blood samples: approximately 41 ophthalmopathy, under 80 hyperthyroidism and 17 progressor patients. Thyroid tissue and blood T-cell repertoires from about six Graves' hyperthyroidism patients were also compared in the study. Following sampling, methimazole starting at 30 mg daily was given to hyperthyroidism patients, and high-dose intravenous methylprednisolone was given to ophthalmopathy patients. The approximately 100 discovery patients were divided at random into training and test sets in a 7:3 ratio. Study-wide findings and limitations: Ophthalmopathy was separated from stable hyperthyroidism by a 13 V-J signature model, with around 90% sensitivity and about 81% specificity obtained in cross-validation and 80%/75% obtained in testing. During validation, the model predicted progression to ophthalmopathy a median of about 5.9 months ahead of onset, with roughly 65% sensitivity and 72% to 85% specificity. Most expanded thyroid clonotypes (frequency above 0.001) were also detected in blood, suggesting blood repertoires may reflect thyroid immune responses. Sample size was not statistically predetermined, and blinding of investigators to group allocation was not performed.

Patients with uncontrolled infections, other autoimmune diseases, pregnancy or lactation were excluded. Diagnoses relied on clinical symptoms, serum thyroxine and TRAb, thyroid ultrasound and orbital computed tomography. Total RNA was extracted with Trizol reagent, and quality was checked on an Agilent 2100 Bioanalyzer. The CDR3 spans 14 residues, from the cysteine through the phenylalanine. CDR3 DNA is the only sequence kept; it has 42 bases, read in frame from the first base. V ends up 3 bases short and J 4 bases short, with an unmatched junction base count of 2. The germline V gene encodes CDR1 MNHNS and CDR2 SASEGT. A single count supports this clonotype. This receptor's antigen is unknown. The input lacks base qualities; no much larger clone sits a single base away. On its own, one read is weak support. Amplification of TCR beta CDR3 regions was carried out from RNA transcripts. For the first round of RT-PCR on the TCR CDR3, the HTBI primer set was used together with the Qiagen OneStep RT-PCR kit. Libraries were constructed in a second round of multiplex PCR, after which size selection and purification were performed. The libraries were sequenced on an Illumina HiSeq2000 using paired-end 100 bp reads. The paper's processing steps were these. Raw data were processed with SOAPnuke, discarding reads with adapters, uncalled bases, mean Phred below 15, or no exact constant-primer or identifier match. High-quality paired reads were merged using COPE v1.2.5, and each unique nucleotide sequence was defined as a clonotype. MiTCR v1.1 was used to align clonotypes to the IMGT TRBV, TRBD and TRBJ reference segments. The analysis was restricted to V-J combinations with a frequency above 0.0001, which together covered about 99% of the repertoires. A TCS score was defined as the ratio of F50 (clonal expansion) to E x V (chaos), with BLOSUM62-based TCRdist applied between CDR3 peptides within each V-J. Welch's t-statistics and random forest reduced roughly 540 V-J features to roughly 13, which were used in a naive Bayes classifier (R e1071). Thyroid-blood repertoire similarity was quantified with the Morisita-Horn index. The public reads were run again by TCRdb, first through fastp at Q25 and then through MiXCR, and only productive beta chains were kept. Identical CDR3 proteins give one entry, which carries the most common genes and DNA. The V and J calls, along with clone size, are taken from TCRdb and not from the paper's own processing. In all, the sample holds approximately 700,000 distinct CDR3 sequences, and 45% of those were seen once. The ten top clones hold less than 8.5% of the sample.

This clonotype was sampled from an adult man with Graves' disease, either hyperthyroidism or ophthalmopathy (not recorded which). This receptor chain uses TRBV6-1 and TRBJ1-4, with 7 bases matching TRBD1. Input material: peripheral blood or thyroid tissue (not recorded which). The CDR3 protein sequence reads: CASSDGDSNEKLFF. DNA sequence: TGTGCCAGCAGTGACGGGGACAGTAATGAAAAACTGTTTTTT.